The 25 T cell receptor beta chains in this list originate from one sample, sequenced in a study of shared clonotypes between healthy human individuals. The table came from immunoSEQ multiplex PCR; TCRdb's copy has only in-frame clones and leaves some out. The table has a few million clones, approximately 95% seen once. The material sequenced was naive CD4+ T cells sorted from blood. Subset noted: CD45RA+ positively selected. The receptors originated from a man between 18 and 29 years old in good health.

The rearrangement links TRBV6-5 to TRBJ1-3; D is perhaps TRBD1 (5 bases). V dropped 5 bases and J dropped 1 base, with 12 bases sitting between them. Germline CDR1 MNHEY, CDR2 SVGAGI. This CDR3 is 15 amino acids long. The CDR3 nucleotides are TGTGCCAGCAGTCCCGTTCAGGGATCTGGAAACACCATATATTTT. It yields the protein CASSPVQGSGNTIYF.

This clone was observed a single time. Different DNA sequences within this sample yield the same CDR3. The rearrangement joins TRBV5-1 to TRBJ2-3; possibly TRBD1 for D (6 bases). V lost 3 bases and J 1 base, leaving 9 bases between the germline ends. Germline V gene lookup returns CDR1 SGHRS and CDR2 YFSETQ. There are 14 residues in the CDR3. CDR3 sequence reads: CASSSSGGTDTQYF. The DNA of the CDR3 is TGCGCCAGCAGCTCCTCAGGGGGCACAGATACGCAGTATTTT.

The genes are TRBV6-6 and TRBJ2-7; 8 bases are shared with TRBD2. The CDR3 is 14 amino acids. Per germline, CDR1 MNHNY and CDR2 SVGAGI (reference sequence). Germline trimming cut 4 bases from V and 3 bases from J; bases unmatched to any gene: 5. The CDR3 sequence is CASSLSGSVYEQYF. The CDR3 coding sequence is TGTGCCAGCAGTTTGAGCGGGAGTGTCTACGAGCAGTACTTC.

This chain uses TRBV7-9 with TRBJ2-7; D gene uncertain. The V gene lost 1 base and the J gene lost 4 bases, with 17 bases spanning the gap. Germline V CDR1 and CDR2: SEHNR, FQNEAQ (reference sequence). The CDR3 is 16 residues long. The CDR3 DNA is TGTGCCAGCAGCTTAGGGAACCGGCAAGGGTCTTACGAGCAGTACTTC. It is translated as CASSLGNRQGSYEQYF.

This clone was recorded only once. The chain has TRBV28 and TRBJ2-7, with 12 bases matching TRBD1. There are 18 residues in the CDR3. The V gene end was trimmed by 6 bases and the J gene end by 0 bases; junction bases not matched to a gene: 12. In germline, CDR1 is MDHEN, CDR2 SYDVKM. The CDR3 DNA is TGTGCCAGCAGGGGGACAGGGGGCCACCCAGAAAGCTCCTACGAGCAGTACTTC. Translating gives CASRGTGGHPESSYEQYF.

In DNA, the CDR3 is TGTGCCAGTAGATCGGGACTAGCGGGGAACCGCGGTGAGCAGTTCTTC. Residues: CASRSGLAGNRGEQFF. V gene TRBV19 combines with J gene TRBJ2-1; 13 nucleotides match TRBD2. CDR1 and CDR2 (germline): LNHDA, SQIVND (reference sequence). V lost 6 bases to trimming and J lost 9 bases; unmatched junction nucleotides: 11. The CDR3 has 16 amino acids.

This clone showed up just once. The chain is built from TRBV6-5 and TRBJ1-6; no firm D call. This CDR3 contains 12 residues. Germline V gives CDR1 MNHEY, CDR2 SVGAGI. Trimming removed 2 bases from V and 14 bases from J, with 10 bases in between. The CDR3 loop reads CASSYGPGTLHF. The DNA of the CDR3 is TGTGCCAGCAGTTACGGGCCGGGGACCCTCCACTTT.

This clone was found once. The rearrangement links TRBV5-8 to TRBJ2-7; 8 nucleotides agree with TRBD1. J lost 2 bases, V lost 3 bases, and 7 bases had no gene match. The germline V gene encodes CDR1 SGHTS and CDR2 YDEGEE. This CDR3 has 15 amino acids. The CDR3 sequence is CASSSRGTGTYEQYF. The CDR3 DNA reads TGTGCCAGCAGCTCCCGCGGGACAGGAACCTACGAGCAGTACTTC.

The chain combines TRBV10-3 with TRBJ1-4; 9 bases are a match to TRBD1. Trimming removed 11 bases from V and 8 bases from J; junction bases left unmatched: 9. Germline V lookup: CDR1 ENHRY, CDR2 SYGVKD. The CDR3 totals 13 residues. The CDR3 DNA follows: TGTGCCGTCACAGGGGGCGTAGGGGAAAAACTGTTTTTT. Amino acid sequence: CAVTGGVGEKLFF.

The chain combines TRBV6-6 with TRBJ2-1, with D unclear. The CDR3 contains 13 residues. Per germline, CDR1 MNHNY and CDR2 SVGAGI (reference sequence). Trimming took off 4 bases at V and 7 bases at J, with 11 bases between the two ends. For the CDR3, the DNA is TGTGCCAGCAGTTTACGAAGGGTAAATGAGCAGTTCTTC. Its translation: CASSLRRVNEQFF.

The V call is TRBV18, the J call TRBJ1-1, with D hard to call. The CDR3 runs 15 residues. Germline assignment: CDR1 KGHSH and CDR2 LQKENI. V lost 2 bases and J 0 bases, leaving 10 bases between the germline ends. The DNA for the CDR3 is TGTGCCAGCTCACCAACACAGACCATGAACACTGAAGCTTTCTTT. This gives the protein CASSPTQTMNTEAFF. Full variable domain (outside the CDR3, taken from reference TRBV18 and TRBJ1-1): NAGVMQNPRHLVRRRGQEARLRCSPMKGHSHVYWYRQLPEEGLKFMVYLQKENIIDESGMPKERFSAEFPKEGPSILRIQQVVRGDSAAYFCASSPTQTMNTEAFFGQGTRLTVV.

V gene TRBV5-1 combines with J gene TRBJ2-3, with D perhaps given as TRBD1 or TRBD2 (5 bases each). The CDR3 has 15 residues. CDR1 SGHRS and CDR2 YFSETQ come from the germline V gene. Trimming removed 3 bases at V and 6 bases at J, with 17 bases between. CDR3 in DNA: TGCGCCAGCAGCTGGCCGGGACGGGGCGGTGATACGCAGTATTTT. This codes for CASSWPGRGGDTQYF.

The chain uses TRBV14 and TRBJ1-4; D possibly corresponds to TRBD1 (5 bases). CDR1 SGHDN and CDR2 FVKESK come from the germline V gene. V lost 4 bases, J lost 3 bases, and 12 bases lay in between. CDR3 length equals 15 residues. Here the CDR3 DNA reads TGTGCCAGCAGCCGAGACAGTCATTCTAATGAAAAACTGTTTTTT. Translated: CASSRDSHSNEKLFF. Based on the CDR3 plus reference TRBV14 and TRBJ1-4, the full variable domain is EAGVTQFPSHSVIEKGQTVTLRCDPISGHDNLYWYRRVMGKEIKFLLHFVKESKQDESGMPNNRFLAERTGGTYSTLKVQPAELEDSGVYFCASSRDSHSNEKLFFGSGTQLSVL.

The chain couples TRBV10-3 to TRBJ2-3; TRBD2 matches at 10 bases. The CDR3 is made up of 17 amino acids. Germline assignment: CDR1 ENHRY and CDR2 SYGVKD. Germline trimming cut 0 bases from V and 3 bases from J; bases unmatched to any gene: 6. This chain's CDR3 is CAISESVMTSGTDTQYF. The CDR3 DNA is TGTGCCATCAGTGAGTCGGTAATGACTAGCGGGACAGATACGCAGTATTTT.

This clone was detected once. This rearrangement joins TRBV29-1 to TRBJ2-7; perhaps TRBD1 as D (5 bases). V was shortened by 1 base and J by 1 base, with 8 bases between the two germline ends. The CDR3 covers 13 residues. Germline V lookup: CDR1 SQVTM, CDR2 ANQGSEA. CDR3 bases: TGCAGCGTTGAAGCTACAGGTTCCTACGAGCAGTACTTC. This translates into CSVEATGSYEQYF.

The chain joins TRBV30 to TRBJ2-5; D unclear. The CDR3 loop spans 11 amino acids. Trimming pared 0 bases from V and 7 bases from J, leaving 6 bases between. Germline CDR1 and CDR2: GTSNPN and SVGIG (reference sequence). The CDR3 protein is CAWSVSVTQYF. Written as DNA, the CDR3 is TGTGCCTGGAGTGTTTCGGTGACCCAGTACTTC.

The V gene is TRBV28, the J gene TRBJ1-5; D may be TRBD1 (5 bases). CDR3 length: 15 amino acids. Trimming took off 4 bases at V and 3 bases at J, with 13 bases between the two ends. Germline CDR1 and CDR2: MDHEN and SYDVKM. This chain's CDR3 is CASSSGTVDNQPQHF. The CDR3 DNA is TGTGCCAGCAGTTCCGGGACGGTAGACAATCAGCCCCAGCATTTT.

V usage is TRBV2 and J usage is TRBJ1-2, with a tentative D call TRBD1 (5 bases). Germline V CDR1 and CDR2: SNHLY, FYNNEI. Trimming cost V 9 bases and J 1 base, with 18 bases left between them. The CDR3 sequence is 15 residues long. Written as DNA, the CDR3 is TGTGCCAGTTTACCCGGGACGGCAAATAACTATGGCTACACCTTC. This gives the protein CASLPGTANNYGYTF.

The rearrangement uses TRBV30 and TRBJ1-2; D not certain. The V end was cut by 2 bases, the J end by 4 bases, with 8 bases between. CDR1 is GTSNPN, CDR2 SVGIG, per germline (reference sequence). The CDR3 sequence is 12 residues long. The CDR3 DNA follows: TGTGCCTGGAGTATCCCCGGCTATGGCTACACCTTC. It is translated as CAWSIPGYGYTF.

The rearrangement uses TRBV6-5 and TRBJ1-6, with 11 bases that match TRBD1. The germline gives CDR1 MNHEY, CDR2 SVGAGI. The length of the CDR3 is 14 residues. The ends lost 7 bases at V and 6 bases at J; junction bases unmatched: 2. Here the CDR3 reads CASTGTGGNSPLHF. CDR3 in DNA: TGTGCCAGCACCGGGACAGGGGGTAATTCACCCCTCCACTTT.

With regard to this clone: This specimen includes other DNA sequences encoding the same CDR3. The chain links TRBV19 to TRBJ1-6, with D perhaps matching TRBD1 (6 bases). In germline, CDR1 is LNHDA, CDR2 SQIVND (reference sequence). Deletions cut 4 bases from V and 7 bases from J, with 11 bases between. There are 14 residues in the CDR3. The CDR3 spells CASSTQGSNSPLHF. In DNA, the CDR3 is TGTGCCAGTAGTACGCAGGGGTCAAATTCACCCCTCCACTTT.

The chain recombines TRBV18 with TRBJ2-1; 10 nucleotides agree with TRBD2. V lost 0 bases to trimming and J lost 5 bases; unmatched junction nucleotides: 7. The CDR3 covers 17 residues. Germline V gene sequence: CDR1 KGHSH, CDR2 LQKENI. CDR3 region: CASSPPRTSGHDNEQFF. In DNA form, the CDR3 reads TGTGCCAGCTCACCACCGAGGACTAGCGGCCACGACAATGAGCAGTTCTTC.

V and J are TRBV6-6 and TRBJ2-3; D remains ambiguous. The CDR3 is made up of 14 amino acids. In germline, CDR1 is MNHNY, CDR2 SVGAGI (reference sequence). Trimming left V 6 bases short and J 6 bases short, with 16 bases between. CDR3 loop: CASSSQWTRDTQYF. The CDR3 bases are TGTGCCAGCAGCTCACAGTGGACGCGGGATACGCAGTATTTT.

This chain links TRBV18 with TRBJ1-3; D is uncertain. V shed 6 bases and J shed 0 bases, with 9 bases lying between them. This CDR3 has 14 amino acids. Germline CDR1 reads KGHSH; CDR2 reads LQKENI. CDR3 amino acids: CASSGRSSGNTIYF. The CDR3 nucleotides read TGTGCCAGCTCCGGACGGAGCTCTGGAAACACCATATATTTT.

V gene TRBV4-1 combines with J gene TRBJ1-5; D not certain. The CDR3 has 13 amino acids. Trimming cost V 0 bases and J 9 bases, with 9 bases left between them. The germline CDR1 and CDR2 sequences are MGHRA and YSYEKL. The DNA for the CDR3 is TGCGCCAGCAGCCAAGAGTCAGGAGGGCCCCAGCATTTT. The encoded protein is CASSQESGGPQHF.